This passage covers 10 T cell receptor beta chains from one sample sequenced in a study of CD8 T cells in ankylosing spondylitis. Findings and limits, study-wide: A TCR beta motif of under ten highly homologous variants appeared characteristic of ankylosing spondylitis blood.

What these receptors recognize is not known. Using its own MiXCR run on the 5' RACE reads, TCRdb lists one record per CDR3 protein. Of fewer than 750,000 distinct CDR3 sequences in the sample, roughly 19% were seen once. Sequences were obtained from blood, either unsorted or a sorted T cell fraction (not recorded which). The receptor source for this set is a male donor with ankylosing spondylitis.

V usage is TRBV5-1 and J usage is TRBJ2-1, with 8 bases that match TRBD1. The CDR3 runs 12 residues. V shed 4 bases, J shed 11 bases, and the junction held 5 bases outside the gene matches. CDR1 and CDR2 (germline): SGHRS, YFSETQ. In DNA form, the CDR3 reads TGCGCCAGCAGCACTGGGACAGGCCAGCAGTTCTTC. Its protein product is CASSTGTGQQFF.

The rearrangement links TRBV7-6 to TRBJ1-1; D might be TRBD1 (6 bases). The germline V and J ends were trimmed by 0 bases and 8 bases, with 13 bases remaining between them. Germline V gene lookup returns CDR1 SGHVS and CDR2 FNYEAQ. The CDR3 totals 14 residues. This CDR3 is CASSLASRGMEAFF. The DNA of the CDR3 is TGTGCCAGCAGCTTAGCGTCCAGGGGTATGGAAGCTTTCTTT.

This clonotype was counted at least ten times. The chain carries TRBV7-2 and TRBJ1-1, with 7 bases aligning to TRBD1. Looked up from germline, CDR1 is SGHTA and CDR2 is FQGNSA. After removal of 3 bases from V and 6 bases from J, the junction contained 4 bases not matched to a gene. The CDR3 has 13 amino acids. CDR3 loop: CASSLTGIAEAFF. CDR3 bases: TGTGCCAGCAGCTTGACAGGGATCGCTGAAGCTTTCTTT.

The chain employs TRBV7-2 and TRBJ1-2, with TRBD1 matching 8 bases. Germline CDR1 reads SGHTA; CDR2 reads FQGNSA. The CDR3 is made up of 15 amino acids. V was clipped by 4 bases and J by 7 bases; unmatched bases: 11. DNA for the CDR3: TGTGCCAGCAGCTCCCCAGGGGGCTGGTCCGGTGGCTACACCTTC. Its translation is CASSSPGGWSGGYTF.

This clonotype was recorded a few times. This chain links TRBV18 with TRBJ2-4; D may be TRBD1 or TRBD2 (5 bases each). This CDR3 has 15 amino acids. With 1 base removed from V and 1 base from J, the gap between germline ends came to 8 bases. CDR1 and CDR2 (germline): KGHSH, LQKENI. This CDR3 is CASSPLEGAKNIQYF. In DNA form, the CDR3 reads TGTGCCAGCTCACCACTTGAGGGGGCCAAAAACATTCAGTACTTC.

This clonotype was observed a few times. V usage is TRBV2 and J usage is TRBJ2-2, with 7 nucleotides matching TRBD2. CDR3 length equals 14 residues. Germline V gene data show CDR1 as SNHLY and CDR2 as FYNNEI. V was clipped by 7 bases and J by 1 base; unmatched bases: 3. CDR3 coding DNA: TGTGCCAGCAAGGCTAGCGGGAACACCGGGGAGCTGTTTTTT. It translates to CASKASGNTGELFF.

This chain joins TRBV7-6 and TRBJ1-2; TRBD1 aligns across 10 bases. CDR1 and CDR2 from the germline V gene are SGHVS and FNYEAQ. J lost 2 bases, V lost 5 bases, and 5 bases had no gene match. The CDR3 consists of 15 residues. In DNA form, the CDR3 reads TGTGCCAGCAGCCTGGGACAGGGGCCCAACTATGGCTACACCTTC. Residues: CASSLGQGPNYGYTF. Drawing the rest from reference TRBV7-6 and TRBJ1-2, the complete variable domain is GAGVSQSPRYKVTKRGQDVALRCDPISGHVSLYWYRQALGQGPEFLTYFNYEAQQDKSGLPNDRFSAERPEGSISTLTIQRTEQRDSAMYRCASSLGQGPNYGYTFGSGTRLTVV.

This chain links TRBV24-1 with TRBJ2-1, with D possibly matching TRBD2 (7 bases). V lost 1 base, J lost 6 bases, and 27 bases lay in between. The CDR3 covers 20 residues. Per the germline V gene, CDR1 is KGHDR and CDR2 is SFDVKD. For the CDR3, the DNA is TGTGCCACCAGTGATTTTTGGGGGGGCAGTGGGAGGGCCGGTATCAATGAGCAGTTCTTC. The encoded protein is CATSDFWGGSGRAGINEQFF.

The gene calls are TRBV6-2 or TRBV6-3 and TRBJ1-4; D gene uncertain. Per germline, CDR1 MNHEY and CDR2 SVGEGT. Deletions cut 6 bases from V and 4 bases from J, with 6 bases between. The CDR3 length is 12 residues. The CDR3 sequence: CASRNRNEKLFF. The DNA of the CDR3 is TGTGCCAGCAGGAACCGTAATGAAAAACTGTTTTTT.

J is TRBJ2-5 and V is TRBV7-6; 9 bases align to TRBD1. This CDR3 is 14 amino acids long. The germline gives CDR1 SGHVS, CDR2 FNYEAQ. The CDR3 reads CATSPGTGTGTQYF. CDR3 nucleotide sequence: TGTGCAACCAGTCCCGGGACAGGGACAGGGACCCAGTACTTC.